Listed below are T cell receptor beta chains from one sample, sequenced in a study of blood T cell repertoires in COVID-19. TCRdb's table, derived via immunoSEQ multiplex PCR, lists solely in-frame clones and lacks some. The sample has fewer than 90,000 clones, around 74% seen once. Sample: peripheral blood. All receptors come from a man in his 60s with COVID-19, enrolled during active disease. The CDR3 runs from the conserved cysteine through the conserved F or W. Fields, in order: V gene, J gene, D gene, clone size, CDR3 protein, CDR3 DNA. The D gene is left open where the match is weak. A clone size is listed for some rows: how often the clone was seen (once, few, many), or a class if it is expanded.

V: TRBV5-1
J: TRBJ2-7
D: .
size: .
CDR3: CASSLGDISYEQYF
DNA: TGCGCCAGCAGCTTGGGGGACATTAGCTACGAGCAGTACTTC

V: TRBV2
J: TRBJ2-3
D: TRBD2
size: .
CDR3: CASNPSGGGEDTQYF
DNA: TGTGCCAGCAACCCGAGTGGCGGGGGTGAAGATACGCAGTATTTT

V: TRBV28
J: TRBJ1-2
D: TRBD1
size: .
CDR3: CASSRQGITYGYTF
DNA: TGTGCCAGCAGCCGACAGGGTATTACCTATGGCTACACCTTC

V: TRBV6-5
J: TRBJ1-5
D: TRBD1
size: few
CDR3: CASRSWTGSDQPQHF
DNA: TGTGCCAGCAGGTCTTGGACAGGAAGCGATCAGCCCCAGCATTTT

V: TRBV28
J: TRBJ1-2
D: .
size: .
CDR3: CASSWGQGSYGYTF
DNA: .

V: TRBV5-6
J: TRBJ2-2
D: .
size: .
CDR3: CASSLGGLARTGELFF
DNA: TGTGCCAGCAGCTTGGGGGGCCTCGCCCGAACCGGGGAGCTGTTTTTT

V: TRBV29-1
J: TRBJ2-5
D: .
size: .
CDR3: CSVAPGGIQETQYF
DNA: TGCAGCGTTGCCCCAGGGGGGATCCAAGAGACCCAGTACTTC

V: TRBV6-5
J: TRBJ2-7
D: TRBD1
size: .
CDR3: CASTQTGGDEQYF
DNA: TGTGCCAGCACTCAAACAGGGGGCGACGAGCAGTACTTC

V: TRBV5-6
J: TRBJ2-2
D: TRBD2
size: .
CDR3: CASSRGTSGRGTGELFF
DNA: TGTGCCAGCAGCCGAGGGACTAGCGGGAGGGGGACCGGGGAGCTGTTTTTT

V: TRBV7-3
J: TRBJ2-1
D: TRBD2
size: .
CDR3: CASSLYSGGPWGNEQFF
DNA: TGTGCCAGCAGCTTATATAGCGGGGGCCCTTGGGGCAATGAGCAGTTCTTC

V: TRBV11-3
J: TRBJ2-7
D: .
size: many
CDR3: CASSLVRELSYEQYF
DNA: TGTGCCAGCAGCTTAGTACGGGAACTCTCCTACGAGCAGTACTTC

V: TRBV18
J: TRBJ1-1
D: .
size: .
CDR3: CASSPGVQQNTEAFF
DNA: TGTGCCAGCTCCCCGGGGGTCCAGCAGAACACTGAAGCTTTCTTT

V: TRBV9
J: TRBJ1-1
D: .
size: .
CDR3: CASSERQTDEAFF
DNA: TGTGCCAGCAGCGAGCGACAGACCGATGAAGCTTTCTTT